Included here is one TCR beta chain sequence, with context. Sequence at one end of the junction differs from germline and may be a read error. This specimen comes from a study of beta chain features in type 1 diabetes. Per the germline V gene, CDR1 is LNHDA and CDR2 is SQIVND (reference sequence). There are 13 residues in the CDR3. Reverse transcribing all isolated RNA meant expressed TCRB transcripts were sequenced. Assay: immunoSEQ multiplex PCR; the TCRdb copy retains only in-frame clones and omits some. This repertoire shows about half a million clones, about 29% found once; its top ten account for about 0.06%.

Sequencing was carried out using naive CD4+ T cells from blood. This TCR was sampled from a man between 18 and 29 years old in good health. The rearrangement uses TRBV19 and TRBJ2-4; TRBD1 aligns across 7 bases. The CDR3 sequence is CASRDRATNIQYF. The CDR3 DNA follows: TGTGCCAGTAGAGACAGGGCCACAAACATTCAGTACTTC.